This TCR beta chain was sequenced for a study of blood T cell repertoires in COVID-19. Study-level information: Acute-phase and convalescent COVID-19 samples originated in the United States, Italy and Spain. The analysed material was cDNA or gDNA that came from T cells, B-cell-depleted T cells, or PBMCs.

Only in-frame clones appear in the TCRdb table, and some are missing; sequencing was by immunoSEQ multiplex PCR. This table has about 110,000 clones, under 85% appearing once. Germline trimming cut 2 bases from V and 7 bases from J; bases unmatched to any gene: 4. The CDR3 length is 15 residues. Germline assignment: CDR1 SGHRS and CDR2 YFSETQ. Input material: peripheral blood. The V and J genes are TRBV5-1 and TRBJ1-6, with TRBD1 identical over 9 bases. The sequence was collected from a woman aged 70-85 years with acute or convalescent COVID-19. The CDR3 region is CASSLGDRENSPLHF. In DNA, the CDR3 is TGCGCCAGCAGCTTAGGGGACAGGGAGAATTCACCCCTCCACTTT. Combining the CDR3 with reference TRBV5-1 and TRBJ1-6 gives the whole variable domain KAGVTQTPRYLIKTRGQQVTLSCSPISGHRSVSWYQQTPGQGLQFLFEYFSETQRNKGNFPGRFSGRQFSNSRSEMNVSTLELGDSALYLCASSLGDRENSPLHFGNGTRLTVT.